This record concerns one T cell receptor (beta chain) sequence. Using a J-beta primer mix together with a sample-barcoded 5' primer, a second PCR was run for about 7 to 12 cycles. TCRdb ran MiXCR on the 5' RACE reads and lists one entry per CDR3 protein. The sample includes 980,000 or so distinct CDR3 sequences, around 48% seen only once; the top ten take roughly 13%. This record belongs to a study of blood T cells in healthy people across ages. The TCR comes from a man under 40 in good health. The sample taken for sequencing was blood.

DNA of the CDR3: TGTGCCAGCAGCCCGGAAGGGTTGGGCCGAGGGCCCCAGCATTTT. Amino acids: CASSPEGLGRGPQHF. The chain combines TRBV3-1 with TRBJ1-5; D is ambiguous. The germline V and J ends were trimmed by 4 bases and 9 bases, with 19 bases remaining between them. This CDR3 spans 15 amino acids. Germline V gives CDR1 LGHDT, CDR2 YNNKEL (reference sequence).